Below, 2 T cell receptor beta chains from the same sample are listed, as sequenced in a study of blood T cell repertoires in COVID-19. Data came from immunoSEQ multiplex PCR; TCRdb stores just in-frame clones and leaves some out. This sample has over 90,000 clones, with 86% found just once. Sample: peripheral blood. These receptors were obtained from a woman aged 55-75 years in a cohort sampled during active or convalescent COVID-19.

The chain combines TRBV25-1 with TRBJ2-5, with D uncertain. Trimming took off 7 bases at V and 2 bases at J, with 11 bases between the two ends. From germline, CDR1 is MGHDK and CDR2 SYGVNS. The CDR3 loop spans 13 amino acids. The CDR3 loop reads CASTPSGQETQYF. CDR3 in DNA: TGTGCCAGCACCCCATCAGGACAAGAGACCCAGTACTTC.

There are a few counts of this clone. V usage is TRBV7-9 and J usage is TRBJ2-7; D might be TRBD1 (7 bases). Germline CDR1 SEHNR, CDR2 FQNEAQ (reference sequence). The CDR3 has 14 amino acids. V was trimmed by 10 bases and J by 2 bases, leaving 18 bases between them. The CDR3 DNA is TGTGCCACCCAAGGAGGGGGCTATACCTACGAGCAGTACTTC. Translating gives CATQGGGYTYEQYF.